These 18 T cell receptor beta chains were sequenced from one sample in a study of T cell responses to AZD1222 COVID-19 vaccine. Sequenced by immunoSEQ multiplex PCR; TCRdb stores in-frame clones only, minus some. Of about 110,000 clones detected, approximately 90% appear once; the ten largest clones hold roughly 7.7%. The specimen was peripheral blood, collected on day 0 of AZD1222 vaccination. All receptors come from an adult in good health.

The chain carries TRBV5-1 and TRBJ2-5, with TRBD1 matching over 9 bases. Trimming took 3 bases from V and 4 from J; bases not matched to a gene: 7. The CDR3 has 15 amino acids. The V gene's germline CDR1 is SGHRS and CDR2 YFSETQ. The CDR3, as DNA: TGCGCCAGCAGCTCACAGGGGGCGCGGGTAGAGACCCAGTACTTC. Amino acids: CASSSQGARVETQYF.

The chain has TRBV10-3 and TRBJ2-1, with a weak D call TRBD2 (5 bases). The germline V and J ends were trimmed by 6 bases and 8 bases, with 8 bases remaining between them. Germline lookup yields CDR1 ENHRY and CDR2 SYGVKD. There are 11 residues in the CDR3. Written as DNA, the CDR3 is TGTGCCATCAGCACTAGGGATGAGCAGTTCTTC. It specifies CAISTRDEQFF.

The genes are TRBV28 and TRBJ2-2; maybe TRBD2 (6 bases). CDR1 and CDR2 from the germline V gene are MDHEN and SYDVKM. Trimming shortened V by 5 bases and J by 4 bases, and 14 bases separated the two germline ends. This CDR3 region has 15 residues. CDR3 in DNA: TGTGCCAGCAGTACCCCCGCCGGGGGCACCGGGGAGCTGTTTTTT. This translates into CASSTPAGGTGELFF.

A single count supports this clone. The CDR3 sequence is CASSLGVRGDTNEKLFF. The CDR3 DNA sequence: TGTGCCAGCAGCTTAGGGGTGAGAGGTGACACTAATGAAAAACTGTTTTTT. The chain is built from TRBV11-2 and TRBJ1-4; D is unresolved. This CDR3 spans 17 amino acids. Looked up from germline, CDR1 is SGHAT and CDR2 is FQNNGV. The V end lost 1 base, the J end lost 2 bases, and 14 bases lay between the germline ends. Variable domain in full (rest from reference TRBV11-2 and TRBJ1-4): EAGVAQSPRYKIIEKRQSVAFWCNPISGHATLYWYQQILGQGPKLLIQFQNNGVVDDSQLPKDRFSAERLKGVDSTLKIQPAKLEDSAVYLCASSLGVRGDTNEKLFFGSGTQLSVL.

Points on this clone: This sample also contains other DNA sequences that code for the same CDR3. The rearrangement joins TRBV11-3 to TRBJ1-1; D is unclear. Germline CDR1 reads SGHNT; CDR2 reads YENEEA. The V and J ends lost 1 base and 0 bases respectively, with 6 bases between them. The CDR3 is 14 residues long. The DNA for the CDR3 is TGTGCCAGCAGCTTAGGGGGTTTGAACACTGAAGCTTTCTTT. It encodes CASSLGGLNTEAFF.

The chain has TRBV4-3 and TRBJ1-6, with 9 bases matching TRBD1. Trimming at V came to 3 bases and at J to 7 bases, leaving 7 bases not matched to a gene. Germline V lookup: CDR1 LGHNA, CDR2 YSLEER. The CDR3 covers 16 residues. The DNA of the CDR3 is TGCGCCAGCAGCCAGGAAAGGGACAGGGTCAATTCACCCCTCCACTTT. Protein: CASSQERDRVNSPLHF.

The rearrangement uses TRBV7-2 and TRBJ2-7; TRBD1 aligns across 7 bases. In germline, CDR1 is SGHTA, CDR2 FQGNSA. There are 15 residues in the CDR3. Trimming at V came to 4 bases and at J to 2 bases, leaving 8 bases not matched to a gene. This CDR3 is CASSSQTGLTYEQYF. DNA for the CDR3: TGTGCCAGCAGCTCCCAGACAGGGTTAACCTACGAGCAGTACTTC.

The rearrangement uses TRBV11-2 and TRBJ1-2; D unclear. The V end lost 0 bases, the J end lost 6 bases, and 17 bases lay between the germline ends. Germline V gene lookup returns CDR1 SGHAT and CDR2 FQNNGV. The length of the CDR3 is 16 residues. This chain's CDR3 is CASSLELFPGKDGYTF. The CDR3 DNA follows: TGTGCCAGCAGCTTAGAACTTTTTCCCGGGAAGGATGGCTACACCTTC.

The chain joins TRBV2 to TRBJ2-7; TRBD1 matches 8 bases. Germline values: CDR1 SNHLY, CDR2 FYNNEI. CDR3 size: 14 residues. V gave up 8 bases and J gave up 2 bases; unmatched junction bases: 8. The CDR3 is CASQDRATTYEQYF. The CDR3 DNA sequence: TGTGCCAGCCAGGACAGGGCTACCACCTACGAGCAGTACTTC.

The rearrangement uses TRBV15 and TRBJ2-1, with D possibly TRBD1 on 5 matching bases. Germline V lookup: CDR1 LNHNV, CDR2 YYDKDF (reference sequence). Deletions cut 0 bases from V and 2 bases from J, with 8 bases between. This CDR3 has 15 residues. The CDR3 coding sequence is TGTGCCACCAGCAGAGAATTAGGGGCCTACAATGAGCAGTTCTTC. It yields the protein CATSRELGAYNEQFF.

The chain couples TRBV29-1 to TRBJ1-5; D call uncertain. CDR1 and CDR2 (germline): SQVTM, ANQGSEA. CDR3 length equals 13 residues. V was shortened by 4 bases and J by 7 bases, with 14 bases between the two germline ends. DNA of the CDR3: TGCAGCGTTGCAAAGTCCCCTGGGCAGCCCCAGCATTTT. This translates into CSVAKSPGQPQHF.

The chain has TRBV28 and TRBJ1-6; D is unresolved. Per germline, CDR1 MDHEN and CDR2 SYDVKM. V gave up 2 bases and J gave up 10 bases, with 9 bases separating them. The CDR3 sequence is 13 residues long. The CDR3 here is CASSLGVPSPLHF. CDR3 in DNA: TGTGCCAGCAGTTTAGGAGTTCCCTCACCCCTCCACTTT.

The CDR3 protein is CASSTSGTGDPELFF. The CDR3 DNA is TGTGCCAGCAGCACGTCCGGGACAGGGGATCCGGAGCTGTTTTTT. This rearrangement joins TRBV7-3 to TRBJ2-2, with 10 bases aligning to TRBD1. Per the germline V gene, CDR1 is SGHTA and CDR2 is FQGTGA. V lost 5 bases to trimming and J lost 10 bases; unmatched junction nucleotides: 10. The CDR3 contains 15 residues. Complete variable domain (other parts from reference TRBV7-3 and TRBJ2-2): GAGVSQTPSNKVTEKGKYVELRCDPISGHTALYWYRQSLGQGPEFLIYFQGTGAADDSGLPNDRFFAVRPEGSVSTLKIQRTERGDSAVYLCASSTSGTGDPELFFGEGSRLTVL.

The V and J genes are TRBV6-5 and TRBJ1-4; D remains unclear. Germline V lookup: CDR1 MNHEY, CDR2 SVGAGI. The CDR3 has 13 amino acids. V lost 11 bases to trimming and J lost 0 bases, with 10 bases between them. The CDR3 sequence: CACSSSTNEKLFF. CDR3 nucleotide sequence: TGTGCCTGCTCTTCCTCAACTAATGAAAAACTGTTTTTT.

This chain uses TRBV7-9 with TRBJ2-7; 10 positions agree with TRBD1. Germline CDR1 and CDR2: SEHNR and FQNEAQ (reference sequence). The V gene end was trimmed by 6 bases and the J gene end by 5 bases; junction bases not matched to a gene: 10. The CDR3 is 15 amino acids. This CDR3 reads CASRDGTGAENEQYF. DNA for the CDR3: TGTGCCAGCAGAGATGGGACAGGGGCTGAGAACGAGCAGTACTTC.

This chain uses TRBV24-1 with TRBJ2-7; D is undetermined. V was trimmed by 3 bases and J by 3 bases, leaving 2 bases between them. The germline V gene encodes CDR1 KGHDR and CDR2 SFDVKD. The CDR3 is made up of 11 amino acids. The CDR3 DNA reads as TGTGCCACCAGTGATGGCTACGAGCAGTACTTC. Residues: CATSDGYEQYF.

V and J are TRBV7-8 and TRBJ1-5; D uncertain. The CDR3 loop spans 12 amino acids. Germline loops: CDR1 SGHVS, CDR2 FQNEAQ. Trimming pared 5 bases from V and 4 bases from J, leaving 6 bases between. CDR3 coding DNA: TGTGCCAGCAGCCAATTGAATCAGCCCCAGCATTTT. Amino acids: CASSQLNQPQHF.

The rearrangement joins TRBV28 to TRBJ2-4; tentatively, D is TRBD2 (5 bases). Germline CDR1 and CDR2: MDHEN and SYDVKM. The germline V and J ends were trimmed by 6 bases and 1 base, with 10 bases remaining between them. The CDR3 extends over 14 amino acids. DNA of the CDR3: TGTGCCAGCAGCCCCACGGGGGCCAAAAACATTCAGTACTTC. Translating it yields CASSPTGAKNIQYF.